This T cell receptor (beta chain) stems from a study of blood T cell repertoires in COVID-19. Across the study: Samples came from the United States, Italy and Spain, spanning acute and convalescent COVID-19.

Clinical history as reported by participants underpinned cohort assignment. Two consecutive negative NP/OP PCR tests, clearance, or resolved symptoms defined Cohort 3 recovery. There are 15 residues in the CDR3. After removal of 5 bases from V and 4 bases from J, the junction contained 6 bases not matched to a gene. The germline gives CDR1 SGHTA, CDR2 FQGNSA. Original methodology: Amplification with reference gene primers provided the estimates of nucleated cell counts. The table came from immunoSEQ multiplex PCR; TCRdb's copy has only in-frame clones and leaves some out. V and J calls and clone size follow that table, whereas D and trimming were derived from the DNA. The sample lists approximately 220,000 clones, 75% to 90% occurring once.

The chain uses TRBV7-2 and TRBJ1-5; 9 bases map to TRBD1. The material sequenced was PBMCs or T cells enriched from blood (not recorded which). This receptor was taken from a man aged 35 to 55 who had recovered from COVID-19. CDR3 in DNA: TGTGCCAGCAGCCCCGGGACAGGGAGGAATCAGCCCCAGCATTTT. Encoded protein: CASSPGTGRNQPQHF.